Shown below are 21 T cell receptor beta chains from a single sample sequenced in a study of CD8 T cells in Susac syndrome. It was with random hexamers that roughly 0.45 to 1 ug RNA was reverse transcribed. TCRdb analysed the immunoSEQ multiplex PCR reads with MiXCR anew, one entry per CDR3 protein. The sample has 200,000 to 250,000 distinct CDR3 sequences, approximately 94% seen once. Specimen: CD4+ T cells from PBMCs. The receptor set was obtained from a human donor with Susac syndrome.

The rearrangement uses TRBV6-5 and TRBJ2-6; 8 nucleotides line up with TRBD1. The CDR3 sequence is 15 residues long. Trimming at V came to 6 bases and at J to 3 bases, leaving 4 bases not matched to a gene. From germline, CDR1 is MNHEY and CDR2 SVGAGI. As DNA, the CDR3 is TGTGCCAGCAGGCGACAGGGGAATGGGGCCAACGTCCTGACTTTC. Amino acid sequence: CASRRQGNGANVLTF.

The chain has TRBV24-1 and TRBJ2-7; D could derive from TRBD1 or TRBD2 (5 bases each). CDR3 length equals 13 residues. Germline V gene lookup returns CDR1 KGHDR and CDR2 SFDVKD. The V end lost 7 bases, the J end lost 5 bases, and 14 bases lay between the germline ends. In DNA form, the CDR3 reads TGTGCCACCAGCAAAACCGGGACCCACGAGCAGTACTTC. Residues: CATSKTGTHEQYF.

J is TRBJ1-2 and V is TRBV12-3 or TRBV12-4; D is uncertain. CDR3 length: 13 residues. Trimming cost V 4 bases and J 8 bases, with 14 bases left between them. DNA for the CDR3: TGTGCCAGCAGTTCCCTTTTGGTCGGCGGCTACACCTTC. Translated: CASSSLLVGGYTF.

This clonotype appeared once. This chain connects TRBV15 to TRBJ2-7; D is undetermined. Trimming pared 0 bases from V and 0 bases from J, leaving 9 bases between. CDR1 and CDR2 (germline): LNHNV, YYDKDF (reference sequence). CDR3 length: 15 residues. The DNA of the CDR3 is TGTGCCACCAGCAGAGATCAGGAGCGCTCCTACGAGCAGTACTTC. It yields the protein CATSRDQERSYEQYF.

The rearrangement links TRBV20-1 to TRBJ2-1; D is uncertain. The germline CDR1 and CDR2 sequences are DFQATT and SNEGSKA (reference sequence). V was clipped by 1 base and J by 6 bases, with 7 bases between them. The CDR3 consists of 12 residues. The CDR3 DNA sequence: TGCAGTGCTAGAGGAGGCCGCAATGAGCAGTTCTTC. The encoded protein is CSARGGRNEQFF.

J is TRBJ2-3 and V is TRBV5-6, with D possibly being TRBD2 (6 bases). The CDR3 length is 15 residues. Germline CDR1 reads SGHDT; CDR2 reads YYEEEE. The V gene lost 3 bases and the J gene lost 4 bases, with 15 bases spanning the gap. CDR3 bases: TGTGCCAGCAGCTCACTCCACGGGGGACCAGATACGCAGTATTTT. It translates to CASSSLHGGPDTQYF.

This chain links TRBV28 with TRBJ1-6; no definite D call. The CDR3 length is 15 residues. Trimming shortened V by 3 bases and J by 5 bases, and 11 bases separated the two germline ends. CDR1 and CDR2 from the germline V gene are MDHEN and SYDVKM. The CDR3 region has the DNA TGTGCCAGCAGTTTCGGCACAGCCGATAATTCACCCCTCCACTTT. The encoded protein is CASSFGTADNSPLHF.

This chain uses TRBV11-2 with TRBJ2-7; 11 nucleotides agree with TRBD1. The CDR3 is made up of 15 amino acids. Germline V gives CDR1 SGHAT, CDR2 FQNNGV. V trimming: 5 bases; J trimming: 3 bases; junction bases outside the gene matches: 6. The CDR3 region is CASSRAGTGGYEQYF. CDR3 sequence (DNA): TGTGCCAGCAGCCGTGCCGGGACAGGGGGCTACGAGCAGTACTTC.

The chain joins TRBV7-9 to TRBJ2-3; the match to TRBD2 covers 11 bases. There are 16 residues in the CDR3. J gave up 3 bases and V 3 bases, and 5 bases lay outside the gene matches. Germline V gives CDR1 SEHNR, CDR2 FQNEAQ (reference sequence). The CDR3 sequence: CASSFDSGGATDTQYF. The DNA of the CDR3 is TGTGCCAGCAGCTTTGATAGCGGGGGGGCGACAGATACGCAGTATTTT.

This chain joins TRBV28 and TRBJ2-3, with TRBD1 as a possible D gene (6 bases). The CDR3 contains 14 residues. The V end lost 8 bases, the J end lost 2 bases, and 14 bases lay between the germline ends. Germline loops: CDR1 MDHEN, CDR2 SYDVKM. The CDR3 DNA is TGTGCCAGCTTCCGTCGGACAGACACAGATACGCAGTATTTT. This codes for CASFRRTDTDTQYF.

The rearrangement links TRBV7-3 to TRBJ2-1, with 9 bases aligning to TRBD2. CDR1 is SGHTA, CDR2 FQGTGA, per germline. After removal of 2 bases from V and 7 bases from J, the junction contained 6 bases not matched to a gene. The CDR3 is made up of 15 amino acids. DNA of the CDR3: TGTGCCAGCAGCTTACTAGCGGGGCTTTCAAATGAGCAGTTCTTC. Amino acids: CASSLLAGLSNEQFF.

The V and J genes are TRBV27 and TRBJ2-7; 8 bases agree with TRBD1. Germline CDR1 is MNHEY and CDR2 is SMNVEV (reference sequence). The CDR3 has 15 amino acids. Trimming removed 0 bases from V and 4 bases from J; junction bases left unmatched: 5. The CDR3 DNA sequence: TGTGCCAGCAGTTTATCTGGACAGGGCTTTTACGAGCAGTACTTC. It is translated as CASSLSGQGFYEQYF.

The chain couples TRBV3-1 to TRBJ1-1, with 10 bases that match TRBD1. This CDR3 has 16 residues. V was pared by 4 bases and J by 4 bases, with 9 bases of the junction left unmatched. Germline CDR1 reads LGHDT; CDR2 reads YNNKEL (reference sequence). CDR3 nucleotides: TGTGCCAGCAGCCCAGAGACAGGGGGCCCTACCACTGAAGCTTTCTTT. It is translated as CASSPETGGPTTEAFF.

The J gene is TRBJ2-7, the V gene TRBV5-4; TRBD2 aligns across 10 bases. CDR3 size: 15 residues. The trim removed 3 bases at V and 3 bases at J, leaving 6 bases unmatched. CDR1 SGHNT and CDR2 YYREEE come from the germline V gene (reference sequence). The CDR3 is CASSSGTSADYEQYF. DNA of the CDR3: TGTGCCAGCAGCTCCGGGACTAGCGCAGACTACGAGCAGTACTTC.

The chain is built from TRBV27 and TRBJ2-3; no firm D call. V lost 3 bases and J 3 bases, leaving 4 bases between the germline ends. CDR3 size: 12 residues. The V gene's germline CDR1 is MNHEY and CDR2 SMNVEV (reference sequence). The CDR3 region is CASSFRTDTQYF. The DNA of the CDR3 is TGTGCCAGCAGTTTTCGAACAGATACGCAGTATTTT.

The V gene is TRBV7-2, the J gene TRBJ2-3; tentative D call: TRBD1 (5 bases). There are 14 residues in the CDR3. Deletions cut 5 bases from V and 3 bases from J, with 12 bases between. Germline loops: CDR1 SGHTA, CDR2 FQGNSA. The CDR3 loop reads CASSPRQNTDTQYF. CDR3 coding DNA: TGTGCCAGCAGCCCACGACAGAATACAGATACGCAGTATTTT.

The gene calls are TRBV3-1 and TRBJ1-6; maybe TRBD1 (5 bases). V lost 6 bases, J lost 7 bases, and 19 bases lay in between. This CDR3 region has 16 residues. Per germline, CDR1 LGHDT and CDR2 YNNKEL (reference sequence). CDR3 bases: TGTGCCAGCAGATCACTGAGGTGGGGCGAGAATTCACCCCTCCACTTT. This encodes CASRSLRWGENSPLHF.

The chain couples TRBV29-1 to TRBJ1-2; 7 bases map to TRBD1. After removal of 4 bases from V and 0 bases from J, the junction contained 8 bases not matched to a gene. CDR3 length: 15 residues. The germline CDR1 and CDR2 sequences are SQVTM and ANQGSEA. DNA for the CDR3: TGCAGCGTTGCCCAGGGGGGACGAGCTAACTATGGCTACACCTTC. Its protein is CSVAQGGRANYGYTF.

This clonotype was observed a single time. This sequence joins TRBV9 and TRBJ2-3; perhaps TRBD2 as D (6 bases). Between the trimmed V and J ends, which lost 3 bases and 6 bases, there was a span of 23 bases. CDR3 length equals 17 residues. Germline assignment: CDR1 SGDLS and CDR2 YYNGEE. Here the CDR3 reads CASSAWVGTASGDTQYF. In DNA, the CDR3 is TGTGCCAGCAGCGCTTGGGTGGGGACCGCGAGCGGGGATACGCAGTATTTT.

The V gene is TRBV7-2, the J gene TRBJ2-3, with unresolved D. Trimming stripped 5 bases from V and 4 bases from J, with 19 bases between. Germline lookup yields CDR1 SGHTA and CDR2 FQGNSA. The CDR3 spans 16 residues. CDR3: CASSPIRSSGPDTQYF. In DNA, the CDR3 is TGTGCCAGCAGCCCGATCCGATCCTCCGGGCCAGATACGCAGTATTTT.

The rearrangement links TRBV7-9 to TRBJ1-5; possibly TRBD1 for D (5 bases). CDR1 SEHNR and CDR2 FQNEAQ come from the germline V gene (reference sequence). The length of the CDR3 is 13 residues. The germline V and J ends were trimmed by 3 bases and 4 bases, with 7 bases remaining between them. CDR3 bases: TGTGCCAGCAGCTTTCGACAGAATCAGCCCCAGCATTTT. This codes for CASSFRQNQPQHF.